Listed below are T cell receptor beta chains from one sample, sequenced in a study of regulatory T cells in long-lasting Graves disease. TCRdb independently ran MiXCR on the multiplex PCR reads; one entry per CDR3 protein. The profile covers about 440,000 distinct CDR3 sequences, with just under 15% appearing a single time and approximately 15% taken by the ten largest. This sample was shared with a second study, whose subject was T cells in Graves' hyperthyroidism and ophthalmopathy.

The sample consisted of peripheral blood mononuclear cells (PBMCs), taken at new diagnosis, from a patient treated with antithyroid drugs. These receptor sequences come from a woman aged 25 to 39 with Graves disease. Each CDR3 is given with its conserved first and last residue. The D gene is left open where the match is weak. The size field is filled for only some rows; it gives once, few, many or a size class.

d_call	v_call	j_call	clone_size	cdr3_nt	cdr3_aa
-	TRBV5-4	TRBJ2-7	many	TGTGCCAGCAGCTTGGCCAGCGGGTTATCCTACGAGCAGTACTTC	CASSLASGLSYEQYF
TRBD1	TRBV3-1	TRBJ1-2	-	TGTGCCAGCAGCCAACGGGACAGTTATGGCTACACCTTC	CASSQRDSYGYTF
-	TRBV7-7	TRBJ2-1	-	TGTGCCAGCAGCCCCGTTCATGGTCCTAGCTCCTACAATGAGCAGTTCTTC	CASSPVHGPSSYNEQFF
-	TRBV27	TRBJ1-1	many	TGTGCCAGCAGTTTTTCAGTTAACACTGAAGCTTTCTTT	CASSFSVNTEAFF
-	TRBV12-3/TRBV12-4	TRBJ1-2	many	TGTGCCAGCAACCGAGGGCAGCTTAACTATGGCTACACCTTC	CASNRGQLNYGYTF
TRBD1	TRBV19	TRBJ1-3	-	TGTGCCAGTAGCCAGACCGGGACAGGCCGCTCTGGAAACACCATATATTTT	CASSQTGTGRSGNTIYF
TRBD1	TRBV11-2	TRBJ1-1	many	TGTGCCAGCAGCTTCGGGACAGGGCGTGGAATGGCGGCTTTCTTT	CASSFGTGRGMAAFF
-	TRBV6-5	TRBJ1-1	many	TGTGCCAGCAGTTCGGGACTAAGGAACACTGAAGCTTTCTTT	CASSSGLRNTEAFF
-	TRBV4-1	TRBJ2-5	few	TGCGCCAGCAGCCAAGATAGGACACGAGCTTACCAAGAGACCCAGTACTTC	CASSQDRTRAYQETQYF
TRBD2	TRBV28	TRBJ2-1	few	TGTGCCAGCAGTCCCCAGACTAGCGGGAGTGAGCAGTTCTTC	CASSPQTSGSEQFF